Each of the 25 T cell receptor beta chains below was sequenced from the same sample in a study of blood T cells in healthy people across ages. The authors ran a second PCR of roughly 6 to 11 cycles using a sample-barcoded 5' primer and a J-beta primer mix. TCRdb reprocessed the 5' RACE reads with MiXCR, giving one entry per CDR3 protein. The sample has about 640,000 distinct CDR3 sequences; 45% to 65% are singletons. The sequenced material came from blood. The receptors here all came from a man between 60 and 75 years old in good health.

This chain joins TRBV3-1 and TRBJ2-5; maybe TRBD2 (5 bases). The CDR3 extends over 13 amino acids. The germline CDR1 and CDR2 sequences are LGHDT and YNNKEL (reference sequence). V gave up 5 bases and J gave up 4 bases, with 11 bases separating them. The CDR3 DNA sequence: TGTGCCAGCAGCAGCTTGGCGGGAGAGACCCAGTACTTC. It codes for CASSSLAGETQYF.

The sample holds many counts of this clonotype. V usage is TRBV10-3 and J usage is TRBJ2-1, with TRBD2 matching 11 bases. The CDR3 contains 14 residues. V was pared by 8 bases and J by 7 bases, with 7 bases of the junction left unmatched. Germline V CDR1 and CDR2: ENHRY, SYGVKD. The CDR3 DNA reads as TGTGCCATCTTCGCCGGGACTAGCGGAAATGAGCAGTTCTTC. Translating gives CAIFAGTSGNEQFF.

This clonotype was observed a few times. The rearrangement joins TRBV10-3 to TRBJ2-6; D not resolved. The V end was cut by 9 bases, the J end by 0 bases, with 6 bases between. The CDR3 is made up of 13 amino acids. Germline values: CDR1 ENHRY, CDR2 SYGVKD. The DNA of the CDR3 is TGTGCCATGCAAGACTCTGGGGCCAACGTCCTGACTTTC. It is translated as CAMQDSGANVLTF.

The V call is TRBV4-1, the J call TRBJ2-3; 7 nucleotides match TRBD2. The germline CDR1 and CDR2 sequences are MGHRA and YSYEKL. The CDR3 contains 17 residues. With V trimmed by 0 bases and J by 2 bases, 8 bases remained unmatched. CDR3 nucleotides: TGCGCCAGCAGCCAAGATAGCGGACTAGTCCCCACAGATACGCAGTATTTT. Translation gives CASSQDSGLVPTDTQYF.

This chain joins TRBV6-2 or TRBV6-3 and TRBJ2-7, with D possibly TRBD1 on 6 matching bases. Germline loops: CDR1 MNHEY, CDR2 SVGEGT. The CDR3 loop spans 12 amino acids. Trimming removed 6 bases at V and 5 bases at J, with 11 bases between. CDR3 in DNA: TGTGCCAGCAGCAAACAGGGTAACGAGCAGTACTTC. Its protein product is CASSKQGNEQYF.

The V gene is TRBV4-1, the J gene TRBJ1-5, with a weak D call TRBD1 (5 bases). The germline V gene has CDR1 MGHRA and CDR2 YSYEKL. V gave up 0 bases and J gave up 4 bases, with 16 bases separating them. The CDR3 is 17 amino acids. The CDR3 DNA is TGCGCCAGCAGCCAAGATAGGATGTCGGGGCGGAATCAGCCCCAGCATTTT. Translating gives CASSQDRMSGRNQPQHF.

Only one count was recorded for this clonotype. This chain links TRBV6-1 with TRBJ2-3; TRBD2 agrees at 14 bases. CDR1 is MNHNS and CDR2 is SASEGT in the germline V gene. V shed 0 bases and J 3 bases; nucleotides not matched to a gene: 2. The CDR3 has 17 residues. The CDR3 DNA follows: TGTGCCAGCAGTGAAGCGCGACTAGCGGGGGGGACAGATACGCAGTATTTT. Translated: CASSEARLAGGTDTQYF.

This clonotype has a handful of counts. The rearrangement uses TRBV5-1 and TRBJ2-5, with D perhaps matching TRBD2 (6 bases). V was pared by 0 bases and J by 1 base, with 10 bases between. Germline V gene sequence: CDR1 SGHRS, CDR2 YFSETQ. CDR3 length: 15 amino acids. CDR3 sequence reads: CASSLGTSIQETQYF. The DNA for the CDR3 is TGCGCCAGCAGCTTGGGCACTAGCATCCAAGAGACCCAGTACTTC.

Details on this clonotype: The junction departs from the called germline gene at one end, perhaps through a read error. The chain combines TRBV7-2 with TRBJ1-4; D is possibly TRBD1 (6 bases). The CDR3 contains 15 residues. Germline lookup yields CDR1 SGHTA and CDR2 FQGNSA. The CDR3 DNA follows: TGTGCCAGCAGCTCGGACAGACTGTTTAATGGAAAACTGTTTTTT. Protein: CASSSDRLFNGKLFF.

This clonotype was counted only a few times. The chain joins TRBV5-1 to TRBJ2-1; 9 nucleotides match TRBD2. Per germline, CDR1 SGHRS and CDR2 YFSETQ. V lost 1 base to trimming and J lost 5 bases; unmatched junction nucleotides: 4. The CDR3 length is 15 residues. CDR3 DNA: TGCGCCAGCAGCTTGAGCGGGGGGCGGGACAATGAGCAGTTCTTC. Protein: CASSLSGGRDNEQFF. Drawing the rest from reference TRBV5-1 and TRBJ2-1, the complete variable domain is KAGVTQTPRYLIKTRGQQVTLSCSPISGHRSVSWYQQTPGQGLQFLFEYFSETQRNKGNFPGRFSGRQFSNSRSEMNVSTLELGDSALYLCASSLSGGRDNEQFFGPGTRLTVL.

The CDR3 coding sequence is TGCGCCAGCAGCTTGGACAAGAACACCGGGGAGCTGTTTTTT. Amino acids: CASSLDKNTGELFF. This chain connects TRBV5-1 to TRBJ2-2; D ambiguous. Germline V gene data show CDR1 as SGHRS and CDR2 as YFSETQ. The length of the CDR3 is 14 residues. V gave up 0 bases and J gave up 1 base, with 4 bases separating them.

This rearrangement joins TRBV6-6 to TRBJ1-5; 7 nucleotides match TRBD1. V lost 0 bases, J lost 7 bases, and 9 bases stayed unmatched. CDR3 length: 16 residues. Germline CDR1 is MNHNY and CDR2 is SVGAGI (reference sequence). The CDR3 DNA reads TGTGCCAGCAGTTACTCCCGACAGGCACAGGGGCAGCCCCAGCATTTT. This codes for CASSYSRQAQGQPQHF.

This clonotype has only a few counts. This rearrangement joins TRBV5-1 to TRBJ1-1; TRBD1 might be the D (5 bases). V dropped 4 bases and J dropped 7 bases, with 17 bases sitting between them. The CDR3 has 14 amino acids. Germline V gene lookup returns CDR1 SGHRS and CDR2 YFSETQ. Here the CDR3 DNA reads TGCGCCAGCAGCCGCCAACCCGGGGCCGATGAAGCTTTCTTT. Encoded protein: CASSRQPGADEAFF.

The chain combines TRBV4-1 with TRBJ2-3, with 9 bases that match TRBD1. The CDR3 is made up of 16 amino acids. V gave up 1 base and J gave up 5 bases; unmatched junction bases: 7. Looked up from germline, CDR1 is MGHRA and CDR2 is YSYEKL. CDR3 amino acids: CASSQGPGQGLDTQYF. The CDR3 DNA reads as TGCGCCAGCAGCCAAGGGCCGGGACAGGGATTAGATACGCAGTATTTT.

The chain combines TRBV20-1 with TRBJ1-5; the match to TRBD1 covers 7 bases. V shed 0 bases, J shed 7 bases, and the junction held 3 bases outside the gene matches. CDR1 is DFQATT and CDR2 is SNEGSKA in the germline V gene (reference sequence). This CDR3 is built from 13 residues. The chain's CDR3 is CSAREQGRQPQHF. CDR3 coding DNA: TGCAGTGCTAGAGAACAGGGGAGGCAGCCCCAGCATTTT.

The DNA of the CDR3 is TGTGCCAGCAGTTACCGGACTAGCCCCGATACGCAGTATTTT. Amino acid sequence: CASSYRTSPDTQYF. The J gene is TRBJ2-3, the V gene TRBV6-2 or TRBV6-3, with 8 bases that match TRBD2. The junction had 4 bases not matched to a gene; V was cut back by 2 bases and J by 6 bases. CDR3 size: 14 residues. Germline CDR1 MNHEY, CDR2 SVGEGT.

This chain joins TRBV9 and TRBJ2-1, with D perhaps assigned TRBD1 or TRBD2 (5 bases each). Per germline, CDR1 SGDLS and CDR2 YYNGEE. This CDR3 comprises 15 residues. V was cut by 3 bases and J by 0 bases, with 10 bases left in between. The CDR3 protein is CASSARDGSYNEQFF. The CDR3 DNA follows: TGTGCCAGCAGCGCCCGGGACGGCTCCTACAATGAGCAGTTCTTC.

The chain links TRBV5-1 to TRBJ2-1, with 7 positions matching TRBD2. CDR1 and CDR2 (germline): SGHRS, YFSETQ. The V segment lost 4 bases and the J segment 8 bases; nucleotides outside the gene matches: 6. The CDR3 has 13 amino acids. Here the CDR3 reads CASSGLVGYEQFF. The CDR3 region has the DNA TGCGCCAGCAGCGGACTAGTCGGCTATGAGCAGTTCTTC.

This sequence joins TRBV7-9 and TRBJ2-1; 10 bases fit TRBD2. Looked up from germline, CDR1 is SEHNR and CDR2 is FQNEAQ (reference sequence). V was pared by 5 bases and J by 0 bases, with 10 bases of the junction left unmatched. This CDR3 is built from 18 residues. CDR3 protein: CASSRPSGGPSSYNEQFF. CDR3 sequence (DNA): TGTGCCAGCAGCAGACCTAGCGGGGGACCAAGCTCCTACAATGAGCAGTTCTTC.

In this sample, this clonotype turned up a few times. The chain couples TRBV3-1 to TRBJ2-1; 8 positions match TRBD2. CDR1 and CDR2 from the germline V gene are LGHDT and YNNKEL (reference sequence). The CDR3 runs 17 residues. V lost 1 base, J lost 4 bases, and 9 bases stayed unmatched. The CDR3 here is CASSQGPGGGGYNEQFF. CDR3 in DNA: TGTGCCAGCAGCCAAGGGCCAGGTGGCGGGGGGTACAATGAGCAGTTCTTC.

V usage is TRBV24-1 and J usage is TRBJ2-2, with a possible D match to TRBD2 (7 bases). The V gene lost 5 bases and the J gene lost 5 bases, with 17 bases spanning the gap. Germline V gene lookup returns CDR1 KGHDR and CDR2 SFDVKD. The CDR3 runs 16 residues. CDR3: CATSAVAGARTGELFF. As DNA, the CDR3 is TGTGCCACCAGTGCAGTGGCGGGGGCGCGAACCGGGGAGCTGTTTTTT.

J is TRBJ1-2 and V is TRBV4-1; 9 nucleotides match TRBD1. This CDR3 spans 15 amino acids. With V trimmed by 2 bases and J by 5 bases, 6 bases remained unmatched. Germline V gives CDR1 MGHRA, CDR2 YSYEKL. The CDR3 DNA follows: TGCGCCAGCAGCCAATTCCGACAGGGGGGGTATGGCTACACCTTC. Residues: CASSQFRQGGYGYTF.

This clonotype was observed a single time. The V call is TRBV5-1, the J call TRBJ1-1; D call uncertain. The CDR3 is 13 residues long. Germline V gene data show CDR1 as SGHRS and CDR2 as YFSETQ. The V end was cut by 7 bases, the J end by 4 bases, with 14 bases between. CDR3 nucleotides: TGCGCCAGCCAGGAGGGATCGCGCACTGAAGCTTTCTTT. Encoded protein: CASQEGSRTEAFF.

V usage is TRBV5-1 and J usage is TRBJ2-7, with TRBD1 identical over 10 bases. Trimming cost V 4 bases and J 3 bases; bases outside gene matches: 10. The length of the CDR3 is 16 residues. CDR1 and CDR2 from the germline V gene are SGHRS and YFSETQ. The CDR3, as DNA: TGCGCCAGCAGCGGCGGGACAGGGGTTGGAAGCTACGAGCAGTACTTC. This codes for CASSGGTGVGSYEQYF.

The genes are TRBV4-1 and TRBJ1-6, with TRBD1 matching over 7 bases. The V segment lost 2 bases and the J segment 5 bases; nucleotides outside the gene matches: 0. Germline CDR1 and CDR2: MGHRA and YSYEKL. The CDR3 is made up of 14 amino acids. In DNA, the CDR3 is TGCGCCAGCAGCCAAACAGGGGATAATTCACCCCTCCACTTT. Translating it yields CASSQTGDNSPLHF.